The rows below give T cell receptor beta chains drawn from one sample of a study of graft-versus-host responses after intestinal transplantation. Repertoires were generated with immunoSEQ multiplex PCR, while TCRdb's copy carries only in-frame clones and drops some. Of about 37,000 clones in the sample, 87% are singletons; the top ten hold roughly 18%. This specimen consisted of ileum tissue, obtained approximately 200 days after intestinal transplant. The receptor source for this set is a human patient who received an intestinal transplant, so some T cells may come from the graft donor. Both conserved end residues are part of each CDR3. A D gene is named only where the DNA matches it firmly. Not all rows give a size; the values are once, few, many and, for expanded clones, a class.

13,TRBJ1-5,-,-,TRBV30,CAWGRRSNQPQHF,TGTGCCTGGGGGAGACGAAGCAATCAGCCCCAGCATTTT
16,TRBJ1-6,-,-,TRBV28,CASSPGRGQGDSPLHF,TGTGCCAGCAGTCCTGGGAGGGGCCAAGGAGATTCACCCCTCCACTTT
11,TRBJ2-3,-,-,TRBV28,CASGGPDTQYF,TGTGCCAGCGGAGGGCCAGATACGCAGTATTTT
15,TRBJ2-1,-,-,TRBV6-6,CASSVIRSSYNEQFF,TGTGCCAGCAGTGTTATTAGGAGCTCCTACAATGAGCAGTTCTTC
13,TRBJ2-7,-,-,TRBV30,CAWSVDLVGEQYF,TGTGCCTGGAGTGTAGACTTGGTGGGCGAGCAGTACTTC
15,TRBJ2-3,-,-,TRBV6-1,CASSEWLADTDTQYF,TGTGCCAGCAGTGAATGGTTAGCGGACACAGATACGCAGTATTTT
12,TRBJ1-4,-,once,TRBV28,CASGPQREKLFF,TGTGCCAGTGGACCCCAACGGGAAAAACTGTTTTTT
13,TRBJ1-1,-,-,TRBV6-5,CASSYAGNTEAFF,TGTGCCAGCAGTTACGCGGGGAACACTGAAGCTTTCTTT
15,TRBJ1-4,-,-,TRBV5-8,CASSLMPPSHEKLFF,TGTGCCAGCAGCTTAATGCCTCCGAGCCATGAAAAACTGTTTTTT
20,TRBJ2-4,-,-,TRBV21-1,CASSKRRLSSGIIAKNIQYF,TGTGCCAGCAGCAAACGTCGGTTGTCTAGCGGGATTATAGCCAAAAACATTCAGTACTTC
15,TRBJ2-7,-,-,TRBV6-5,CASSYSTGHSYEQYF,TGTGCCAGCAGTTACTCGACTGGACACTCCTACGAGCAGTACTTC
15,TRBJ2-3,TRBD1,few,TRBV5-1,CASSTGTGGTDTQYF,TGCGCCAGCAGCACTGGGACAGGGGGAACAGATACGCAGTATTTT